Each of the 4 T cell receptor beta chains below was sequenced from the same sample in a study of T-cell memory formation after mild COVID-19. TCRdb recomputed calls from the 5' RACE reads with MiXCR, one row per CDR3 protein. The sample yields 110,000 to 150,000 distinct CDR3 sequences, under 30% seen once. Sequenced input: PBMCs or a T cell subset sorted from them (not recorded which). The receptors come from an adult woman who had mild COVID-19 (a few samples of this study predate the infection). Cell type and time point are not known.

This clonotype has a handful of counts. This chain connects TRBV7-9 to TRBJ2-1; D gene uncertain. The CDR3 runs 12 residues. The ends were cut back, 1 base at V and 8 bases at J, with 6 bases in the middle. Germline-derived CDR1 and CDR2 are SEHNR and FQNEAQ (reference sequence). In nucleotides, the CDR3 is TGTGCCAGCAGCTTAGGTCAGCATGAGCAGTTCTTC. It codes for CASSLGQHEQFF.

This chain connects TRBV11-2 to TRBJ2-7; D uncertain. Trimming pared 0 bases from V and 0 bases from J, leaving 9 bases between. The CDR3 totals 15 residues. Germline lookup yields CDR1 SGHAT and CDR2 FQNNGV. This CDR3 is CASSLEGGSSYEQYF. Here the CDR3 DNA reads TGTGCCAGCAGCTTAGAGGGCGGCAGCTCCTACGAGCAGTACTTC.

This clonotype was recorded a few times. The chain links TRBV12-5 to TRBJ1-2; D perhaps matches TRBD1 (6 bases). This CDR3 is built from 13 residues. Trimming cost V 7 bases and J 3 bases, with 12 bases left between them. Germline loops: CDR1 LGHNT, CDR2 FRNRAP. CDR3 nucleotides: TGTGCTAGTGATACTTCAGGGGACTATGGCTACACCTTC. Protein sequence: CASDTSGDYGYTF. Variable domain in full (rest from reference TRBV12-5 and TRBJ1-2): DARVTQTPRHKVTEMGQEVTMRCQPILGHNTVFWYRQTMMQGLELLAYFRNRAPLDDSGMPKDRFSAEMPDATLATLKIQPSEPRDSAVYFCASDTSGDYGYTFGSGTRLTVV.

This clonotype has just a few counts. This rearrangement joins TRBV20-1 to TRBJ2-2, with 8 bases aligning to TRBD2. The CDR3 contains 17 residues. Trimming at V came to 0 bases and at J to 3 bases, leaving 9 bases not matched to a gene. The V gene's germline CDR1 is DFQATT and CDR2 SNEGSKA (reference sequence). The CDR3 region has the DNA TGCAGTGCTAGAGATCTAGTCTTCGGGGGGGACACCGGGGAGCTGTTTTTT. Translation gives CSARDLVFGGDTGELFF.